Presented here are 30 T cell receptor beta chains from one specimen sequenced in a study of identical twins (dated by TCRdb to the mid-2010s). Receptor amplification or capture employed 5' RACE. Reads for this sample came from an Illumina HiSeq 2000. TCRdb handled the public reads itself, with Q25 trimming in fastp and clone calling in MiXCR, and kept productive beta chains. Entries are consolidated by CDR3 protein sequence, retaining the most common genes and DNA. The sample table shows 550,000 to 700,000 distinct CDR3 sequences, and around 21% are seen once. The ten most abundant clones make up 4.3% of the sample. This same sample was also taken into another study, of T cells expressing NK-cell markers.

The sample comprised PBMCs. The receptors were sampled from a woman aged 18-35 years in good health.

In this sample, this clonotype turned up a few times. The V gene is TRBV7-9, the J gene TRBJ1-2; D gene uncertain. CDR1 SEHNR and CDR2 FQNEAQ come from the germline V gene (reference sequence). Trimming shortened V by 1 base and J by 2 bases, and 11 bases separated the two germline ends. This CDR3 is built from 15 residues. The CDR3 DNA reads as TGTGCCAGCAGCTTAGACCTACGGGCAAACTATGGCTACACCTTC. It is translated as CASSLDLRANYGYTF.

The V and J genes are TRBV15 and TRBJ1-1; D might be TRBD1 (5 bases). CDR3 length: 14 residues. Germline V gives CDR1 LNHNV, CDR2 YYDKDF (reference sequence). The V gene lost 3 bases and the J gene lost 3 bases, with 11 bases spanning the gap. This CDR3 reads CATSSGGADTEAFF. CDR3 coding DNA: TGTGCCACCAGCAGCGGCGGGGCTGACACTGAAGCTTTCTTT.

This clonotype showed up just a few times. This chain links TRBV5-6 with TRBJ2-7, with D perhaps being TRBD1 or TRBD2 (5 bases each). The CDR3 totals 14 residues. Germline loops: CDR1 SGHDT, CDR2 YYEEEE. Trimming took off 5 bases at V and 7 bases at J, with 19 bases between the two ends. The CDR3 reads CASRPGPGVWEQYF. CDR3 DNA sequence: TGTGCCAGCAGACCGGGGCCCGGGGTGTGGGAGCAGTACTTC.

The chain recombines TRBV7-3 with TRBJ1-1; D gene uncertain. This CDR3 is 14 amino acids long. Per the germline V gene, CDR1 is SGHTA and CDR2 is FQGTGA. The V and J ends lost 0 bases and 4 bases respectively, with 9 bases between them. CDR3 bases: TGTGCCAGCAGCTTAACTGCGGTTAGCACTGAAGCTTTCTTT. Protein product: CASSLTAVSTEAFF.

This clonotype was observed a handful of times. This chain connects TRBV9 to TRBJ2-1; possible D gene TRBD2, 5 bases. V was pared by 2 bases and J by 9 bases, with 18 bases between. This CDR3 spans 15 amino acids. Germline V gives CDR1 SGDLS, CDR2 YYNGEE. As DNA, the CDR3 is TGTGCCAGCAGCGTTCGGGTCAAAGGGAGTCTTGAGCAGTTCTTC. It codes for CASSVRVKGSLEQFF. The whole variable domain, remainder taken from reference TRBV9 and TRBJ2-1, is DSGVTQTPKHLITATGQRVTLRCSPRSGDLSVYWYQQSLDQGLQFLIQYYNGEERAKGNILERFSAQQFPDLHSELNLSSLELGDSALYFCASSVRVKGSLEQFFGPGTRLTVL.

This clonotype came up a few times. The chain employs TRBV5-1 and TRBJ2-7; 11 bases map to TRBD1. V shed 3 bases and J 5 bases; nucleotides not matched to a gene: 7. CDR1 is SGHRS and CDR2 is YFSETQ in the germline V gene. The CDR3 runs 15 residues. The CDR3 DNA follows: TGCGCCAGCAGCTCCAGGACAGGGGGCATGAACGAGCAGTACTTC. Protein sequence: CASSSRTGGMNEQYF.

In its sample, this clonotype was seen a few times. This chain uses TRBV6-6 with TRBJ1-1; unclear D gene. The CDR3 totals 14 residues. V gave up 6 bases and J gave up 0 bases, with 11 bases separating them. CDR1 is MNHNY and CDR2 is SVGAGI in the germline V gene (reference sequence). Written as DNA, the CDR3 is TGTGCCAGCAGCCTCGGGCGGGTGAACACTGAAGCTTTCTTT. Its protein is CASSLGRVNTEAFF.

This clonotype appeared a few times. This chain connects TRBV9 to TRBJ2-3; the match to TRBD2 covers 8 bases. In germline, CDR1 is SGDLS, CDR2 YYNGEE. After removal of 3 bases from V and 2 bases from J, the junction contained 2 bases not matched to a gene. The CDR3 length is 14 residues. CDR3 nucleotides: TGTGCCAGCAGCGCGGGACTAGACACAGATACGCAGTATTTT. It codes for CASSAGLDTDTQYF.

The chain uses TRBV20-1 and TRBJ2-1; 9 nucleotides align to TRBD2. The CDR3 is 15 amino acids. The junction had 15 bases not matched to a gene; V was cut back by 6 bases and J by 9 bases. Germline assignment: CDR1 DFQATT and CDR2 SNEGSKA (reference sequence). CDR3 sequence: CSAPTLWREGGEQFF. The DNA for the CDR3 is TGCAGTGCCCCTACTCTTTGGCGGGAGGGAGGTGAGCAGTTCTTC.

This clonotype was observed at least ten times. The rearrangement uses TRBV6-4 and TRBJ2-3; weak D call: TRBD2 (6 bases). CDR3 length: 15 amino acids. The germline V and J ends were trimmed by 0 bases and 4 bases, with 11 bases remaining between them. The germline V gene encodes CDR1 MRHNA and CDR2 SNTAGT. The CDR3 bases are TGTGCCAGCAGTGACTCGGTGCGGGGTCCAGATACGCAGTATTTT. Translating gives CASSDSVRGPDTQYF.

This clonotype was recorded a few times. J is TRBJ1-3 and V is TRBV6-1; D unresolved. Trimming shortened V by 3 bases and J by 1 base, and 13 bases separated the two germline ends. The germline V gene encodes CDR1 MNHNS and CDR2 SASEGT. This CDR3 is built from 16 residues. CDR3 region: CASSDMTTFSGNTIYF. The CDR3 DNA is TGTGCCAGCAGTGATATGACGACCTTTTCTGGAAACACCATATATTTT.

This clonotype was observed many times. The V call is TRBV7-2, the J call TRBJ2-1, with 12 bases that match TRBD2. Germline values: CDR1 SGHTA, CDR2 FQGNSA. The CDR3 extends over 15 amino acids. With 5 bases clipped from V and 6 bases from J, the junction kept 5 bases outside the gene matches. CDR3 sequence: CASSDRTSGINEQFF. For the CDR3, the DNA is TGTGCCAGCAGCGATAGGACTAGCGGGATCAATGAGCAGTTCTTC.

This clonotype was counted between two and nine times. The rearrangement uses TRBV5-1 and TRBJ2-1, with 12 bases aligning to TRBD2. This CDR3 region has 14 residues. Germline CDR1 is SGHRS and CDR2 is YFSETQ. Trimming took 6 bases from V and 4 from J; bases not matched to a gene: 2. CDR3 loop: CASTLAGGYNEQFF. The CDR3 coding sequence is TGCGCCAGCACTCTAGCGGGAGGGTACAATGAGCAGTTCTTC.

The chain carries TRBV6-1 and TRBJ1-1; 7 bases are shared with TRBD1. Unmatched junction bases numbered 14, after V lost 5 bases and J lost 11 bases. The CDR3 runs to 14 residues. Germline-derived CDR1 and CDR2 are MNHNS and SASEGT. CDR3 amino acids: CASSPPSGQREAFF. Here the CDR3 DNA reads TGTGCCAGCAGTCCCCCCTCGGGACAGAGAGAGGCTTTCTTT.

This clonotype was seen a handful of times. This chain uses TRBV10-3 with TRBJ2-2; D call uncertain. CDR1 ENHRY and CDR2 SYGVKD come from the germline V gene. There are 11 residues in the CDR3. Trimming left V 8 bases short and J 7 bases short, with 8 bases between. As DNA, the CDR3 is TGTGCCATCTTGGGTAGCGGGGAGCTGTTTTTT. This encodes CAILGSGELFF.

The rearrangement joins TRBV27 to TRBJ2-2; D is unclear. Germline values: CDR1 MNHEY, CDR2 SMNVEV (reference sequence). The CDR3 has 15 amino acids. V was cut by 2 bases and J by 4 bases, with 11 bases left in between. Here the CDR3 reads CASSLGLDVTGELFF. CDR3 bases: TGTGCCAGCAGTTTAGGGTTGGATGTCACCGGGGAGCTGTTTTTT.

This clonotype was observed a few times. This rearrangement joins TRBV25-1 to TRBJ2-7; TRBD1 is a possible D gene (5 bases). The CDR3 runs 13 residues. Deletions cut 6 bases from V and 3 bases from J, with 12 bases between. Germline loops: CDR1 MGHDK, CDR2 SYGVNS. The CDR3 spells CASRHDSLYEQYF. CDR3 bases: TGTGCCAGCAGACACGACAGCCTCTACGAGCAGTACTTC.

This clonotype was observed a handful of times. The gene calls are TRBV5-5 and TRBJ1-6; D gene ambiguous. Germline V lookup: CDR1 SGHKS, CDR2 YYEKEE (reference sequence). CDR3 length equals 14 residues. V lost 5 bases and J lost 8, with 14 bases in between. In DNA, the CDR3 is TGTGCCAGCAGGGTAATTGGTCCCGATTCACCCCTCCACTTT. It is translated as CASRVIGPDSPLHF.

V is TRBV29-1 and J is TRBJ2-7; D ambiguous. Per germline, CDR1 SQVTM and CDR2 ANQGSEA. This CDR3 is built from 14 residues. V shed 6 bases and J shed 0 bases, with 15 bases lying between them. The CDR3 spells CSVHDPILSYEQYF. In nucleotides, the CDR3 is TGCAGCGTCCACGACCCGATACTCTCCTACGAGCAGTACTTC.

This clonotype was observed many times. The chain is built from TRBV12-3 or TRBV12-4 and TRBJ1-1; TRBD1 is a possible D gene (6 bases). The CDR3 is 14 amino acids. Trimming removed 4 bases at V and 7 bases at J, with 16 bases between. This chain's CDR3 is CASSSHTGPREAFF. CDR3 bases: TGTGCCAGCAGTTCCCACACAGGGCCCCGTGAAGCTTTCTTT.

With regard to this clonotype: The junction departs from the called germline gene at one end, perhaps through a read error. V usage is TRBV3-1 and J usage is TRBJ2-5, with D unresolved. Germline V gene data show CDR1 as LGHDT and CDR2 as YNNKEL (reference sequence). This CDR3 is built from 15 residues. The DNA for the CDR3 is TGTGCCAGCTGCCAAGATTTGACACTTCAAGAGACCCAGTACTTC. Translation gives CASCQDLTLQETQYF.

The table lists this clonotype with many counts. The chain combines TRBV6-1 with TRBJ2-3; D gene unclear. Germline lookup yields CDR1 MNHNS and CDR2 SASEGT. Trimming pared 7 bases from V and 2 bases from J, leaving 10 bases between. The CDR3 sequence is 13 residues long. This CDR3 is CASKAVSTDTQYF. DNA of the CDR3: TGTGCCAGCAAAGCCGTGTCCACAGATACGCAGTATTTT.

The chain uses TRBV20-1 and TRBJ2-1; 10 bases fit TRBD2. Germline loops: CDR1 DFQATT, CDR2 SNEGSKA (reference sequence). This CDR3 has 14 residues. Trimming at V came to 2 bases and at J to 7 bases, leaving 5 bases not matched to a gene. CDR3 residues: CSARSSGSTNEQFF. As DNA, the CDR3 is TGCAGTGCTAGATCTAGCGGGAGTACAAATGAGCAGTTCTTC.

The chain combines TRBV6-5 with TRBJ2-1; D gene unclear. This CDR3 is built from 14 residues. V lost 6 bases, J lost 2 bases, and 11 bases lay in between. Germline loops: CDR1 MNHEY, CDR2 SVGAGI. The CDR3 loop reads CASRTLVPYNEQFF. CDR3 DNA sequence: TGTGCCAGCAGAACTCTAGTGCCCTACAATGAGCAGTTCTTC.

This clonotype showed up just a few times. J is TRBJ2-3 and V is TRBV20-1; 8 bases fit TRBD2. The CDR3 has 15 amino acids. V shed 6 bases, J shed 0 bases, and the junction held 8 bases outside the gene matches. Germline assignment: CDR1 DFQATT and CDR2 SNEGSKA (reference sequence). Here the CDR3 reads CSADGAGASTDTQYF. As DNA, the CDR3 is TGCAGTGCAGACGGAGCGGGGGCAAGCACAGATACGCAGTATTTT.

The chain links TRBV3-1 to TRBJ2-3; maybe TRBD2 (6 bases). V was shortened by 1 base and J by 4 bases, with 9 bases between the two germline ends. This CDR3 is 14 amino acids long. Looked up from germline, CDR1 is LGHDT and CDR2 is YNNKEL (reference sequence). CDR3 amino acids: CASSQGLVADTQYF. The CDR3 DNA sequence: TGTGCCAGCAGCCAAGGACTAGTTGCAGATACGCAGTATTTT.

The V call is TRBV7-2, the J call TRBJ2-1; tentative D call: TRBD2 (5 bases). The germline V gene encodes CDR1 SGHTA and CDR2 FQGNSA. The CDR3 loop spans 16 amino acids. Trimming removed 6 bases from V and 0 bases from J, with 15 bases in between. The CDR3 sequence is CASRDIALSSYNEQFF. DNA of the CDR3: TGTGCCAGCAGGGATATAGCGTTGAGCTCCTACAATGAGCAGTTCTTC.

V gene TRBV27 combines with J gene TRBJ2-7, with D tentatively TRBD2 (6 bases). The CDR3 spans 16 residues. Between the trimmed V and J ends, which lost 3 bases and 2 bases, there was a span of 17 bases. Germline loops: CDR1 MNHEY, CDR2 SMNVEV (reference sequence). CDR3: CASSLDPGLPPYEQYF. CDR3 in DNA: TGTGCCAGCAGTTTGGATCCGGGACTCCCACCCTACGAGCAGTACTTC.

This clonotype was seen many times. The chain uses TRBV12-3 or TRBV12-4 and TRBJ1-5; possibly TRBD1 for D (5 bases). The CDR3 loop spans 15 amino acids. Trimming shortened V by 3 bases and J by 4 bases, and 13 bases separated the two germline ends. The CDR3 here is CASSFGGGINQPQHF. CDR3 in DNA: TGTGCCAGCAGTTTCGGCGGGGGGATTAATCAGCCCCAGCATTTT.

The sample holds a few counts of this clonotype. The gene calls are TRBV5-1 and TRBJ2-1; no clear D. Per the germline V gene, CDR1 is SGHRS and CDR2 is YFSETQ. There are 17 residues in the CDR3. Trimming left V 0 bases short and J 12 bases short, with 25 bases between. CDR3: CASSLVVQSHSPALQFF. The CDR3 DNA follows: TGCGCCAGCAGCTTGGTTGTACAGTCTCATTCTCCTGCGCTGCAGTTCTTC.